This T cell receptor (beta chain) stems from a study of T-cell reconstitution after alpha-beta-depleted transplantation in children. V lost 2 bases, J lost 9 bases, and 11 bases lay in between. The CDR3 contains 12 residues. In germline, CDR1 is KGHSH, CDR2 LQKENI. Researchers prepared the TCRbeta library using unique molecular identifiers, the study reports. Using its own MiXCR run on the PCR reads, TCRdb lists one record per CDR3 protein. The sample has 230,000 or so distinct CDR3 sequences; more than 7.5% are singletons. The sample holds many counts of this clonotype. This material consisted of PBMCs from the stem cell graft donor, taken from the stem cell graft. The TCR originated in a human donor who donated a stem cell graft to a child with SCID. The J gene is TRBJ2-7, the V gene TRBV18, with no clear D. The chain's CDR3 is CASSPAPPGQYF. For the CDR3, the DNA is TGTGCCAGCTCACCAGCTCCCCCGGGGCAGTACTTC. Together with reference TRBV18 and TRBJ2-7, the CDR3 gives the full variable domain: NAGVMQNPRHLVRRRGQEARLRCSPMKGHSHVYWYRQLPEEGLKFMVYLQKENIIDESGMPKERFSAEFPKEGPSILRIQQVVRGDSAAYFCASSPAPPGQYFGPGTRLTVT.